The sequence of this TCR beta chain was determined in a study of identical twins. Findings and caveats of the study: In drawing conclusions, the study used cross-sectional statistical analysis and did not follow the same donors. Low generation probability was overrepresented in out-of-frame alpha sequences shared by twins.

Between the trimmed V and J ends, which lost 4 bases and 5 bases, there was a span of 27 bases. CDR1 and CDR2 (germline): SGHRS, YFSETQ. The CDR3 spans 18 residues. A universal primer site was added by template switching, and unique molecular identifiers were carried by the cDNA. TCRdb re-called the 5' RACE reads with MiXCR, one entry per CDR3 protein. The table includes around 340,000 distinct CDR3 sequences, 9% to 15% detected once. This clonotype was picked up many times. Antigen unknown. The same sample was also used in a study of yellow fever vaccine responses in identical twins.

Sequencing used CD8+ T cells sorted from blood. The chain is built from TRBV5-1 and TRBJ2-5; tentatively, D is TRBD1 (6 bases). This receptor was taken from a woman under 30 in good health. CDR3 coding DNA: TGCGCCAGCAGCCACAATCCGGGACACACCACATTGGGGGAGACCCAGTACTTC. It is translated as CASSHNPGHTTLGETQYF.